What follows are 5 T cell receptor beta chains derived from one specimen sequenced in a study of OX40 agonist ivuxolimab in advanced cancers. Measured with immunoSEQ multiplex PCR; TCRdb has only the in-frame clones, and not every one. Of 67,000 or so clones in the sample, about 85% were seen once. Source: CD4+ or CD8+ T cells sorted from blood, taken in a trial of the OX40 agonist ivuxolimab. All receptors come from an adult with an advanced solid tumor such as melanoma, head and neck, liver or kidney cancer.

The rearrangement links TRBV7-9 to TRBJ2-1, with 7 bases fitting TRBD1. The CDR3 is 14 amino acids. Germline V gene sequence: CDR1 SEHNR, CDR2 FQNEAQ (reference sequence). V was clipped by 7 bases and J by 7 bases; unmatched bases: 10. Here the CDR3 DNA reads TGTGCCAGCAACTACGGGACAGCGACGAATGAGCAGTTCTTC. Protein sequence: CASNYGTATNEQFF.

The chain recombines TRBV5-1 with TRBJ1-1; D is perhaps TRBD1 (6 bases). Trimming took off 0 bases at V and 2 bases at J, with 11 bases between the two ends. CDR3 length: 15 residues. Per the germline V gene, CDR1 is SGHRS and CDR2 is YFSETQ. The CDR3: CASSLAGTQNTEAFF. The CDR3 DNA reads as TGCGCCAGCAGCTTGGCCGGGACACAAAACACTGAAGCTTTCTTT. The full variable domain, with the rest looked up from reference TRBV5-1 and TRBJ1-1, is KAGVTQTPRYLIKTRGQQVTLSCSPISGHRSVSWYQQTPGQGLQFLFEYFSETQRNKGNFPGRFSGRQFSNSRSEMNVSTLELGDSALYLCASSLAGTQNTEAFFGQGTRLTVV.

The rearrangement links TRBV27 to TRBJ2-3, with D perhaps matching TRBD2 (5 bases). Trimming removed 5 bases from V and 2 bases from J, with 8 bases in between. The CDR3 length is 13 residues. The germline gives CDR1 MNHEY, CDR2 SMNVEV (reference sequence). The CDR3 DNA reads as TGTGCCAGCAGTCCGGGAAACACAGATACGCAGTATTTT. Its protein is CASSPGNTDTQYF.

The rearrangement uses TRBV29-1 and TRBJ2-3, with D unclear. V gave up 4 bases and J gave up 6 bases, with 14 bases separating them. The CDR3 loop spans 13 amino acids. Looked up from germline, CDR1 is SQVTM and CDR2 is ANQGSEA. Here the CDR3 DNA reads TGCAGCGTTGTGGCAGGCCTACGGGATACGCAGTATTTT. Protein product: CSVVAGLRDTQYF.

The chain combines TRBV11-1 with TRBJ2-7; possible D gene TRBD1, 6 bases. The germline V and J ends were trimmed by 3 bases and 1 base, with 13 bases remaining between them. The CDR3 loop spans 15 amino acids. CDR1 SGHAT and CDR2 FQDESV come from the germline V gene (reference sequence). Here the CDR3 reads CASSFLGGNSYEQYF. The CDR3 DNA reads TGTGCCAGCAGCTTCTTAGGGGGAAATTCCTACGAGCAGTACTTC.